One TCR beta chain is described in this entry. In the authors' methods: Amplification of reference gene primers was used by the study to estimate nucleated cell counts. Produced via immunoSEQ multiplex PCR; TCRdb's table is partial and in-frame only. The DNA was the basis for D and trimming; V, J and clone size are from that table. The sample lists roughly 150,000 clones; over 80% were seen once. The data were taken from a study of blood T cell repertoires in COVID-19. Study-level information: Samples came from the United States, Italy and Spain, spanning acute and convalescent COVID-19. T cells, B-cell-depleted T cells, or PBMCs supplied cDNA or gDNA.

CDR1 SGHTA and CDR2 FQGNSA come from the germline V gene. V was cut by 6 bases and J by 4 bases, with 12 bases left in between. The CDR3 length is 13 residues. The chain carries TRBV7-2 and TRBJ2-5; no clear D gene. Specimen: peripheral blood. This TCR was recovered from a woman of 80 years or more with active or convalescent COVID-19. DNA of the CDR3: TGTGCCAGCAGTTCGGGTGTACCAGAGACCCAGTACTTC. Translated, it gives CASSSGVPETQYF.